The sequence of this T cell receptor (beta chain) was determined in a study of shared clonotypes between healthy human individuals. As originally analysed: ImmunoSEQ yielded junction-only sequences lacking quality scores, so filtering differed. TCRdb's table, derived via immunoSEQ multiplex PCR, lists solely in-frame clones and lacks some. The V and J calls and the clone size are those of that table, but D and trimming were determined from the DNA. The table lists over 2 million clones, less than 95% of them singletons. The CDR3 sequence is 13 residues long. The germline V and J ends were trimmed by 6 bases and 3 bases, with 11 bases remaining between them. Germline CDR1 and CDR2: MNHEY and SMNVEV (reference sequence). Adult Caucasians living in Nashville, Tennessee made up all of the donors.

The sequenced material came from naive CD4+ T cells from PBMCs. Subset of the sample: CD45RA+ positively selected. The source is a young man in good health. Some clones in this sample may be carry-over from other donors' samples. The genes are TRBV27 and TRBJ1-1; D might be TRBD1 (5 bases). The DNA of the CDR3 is TGTGCCAGCAGCGCAGGGACCTACACTGAAGCTTTCTTT. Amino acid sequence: CASSAGTYTEAFF.